This T cell receptor beta chain was profiled in a study of T-cell reconstitution after alpha-beta-depleted transplantation in children. Study findings and constraints: Reports say that about two months after transplant, the alpha-beta T cells came out of several hundred graft clones that had expanded. At day 60, the high TCRbeta diversity found in some patients originated from recipient T cells and thymic progenitors that had survived. T-cell numbers and diversity, one year after transplant, stemmed largely from T cells that were newly produced.

Unique molecular identifiers were used in preparing the TCRbeta library. MiXCR was run by TCRdb on the PCR reads, yielding one entry per CDR3 protein. Of roughly 250,000 distinct CDR3 sequences in the sample, just under 8.5% were seen once. Ten or more counts support this clonotype. What it binds is unknown. CDR3 length: 14 residues. V lost 0 bases and J lost 6, with 11 bases in between. Germline V lookup: CDR1 SQVTM, CDR2 ANQGSEA. V gene TRBV29-1 combines with J gene TRBJ2-2, with D perhaps matching TRBD2 (5 bases). The specimen comprised PBMCs, mostly from graft donor cells, sampled 180 days after TCRalphabeta/CD19-depleted stem cell transplant. The receptor was isolated from a male patient aged 10 to 17 who had a stem cell transplant for acute lymphoblastic leukemia, so the T cells may come from the graft donor. CDR3 sequence: CSVEDPGVPGELFF. For the CDR3, the DNA is TGCAGCGTTGAAGACCCCGGGGTCCCCGGGGAGCTGTTTTTT.